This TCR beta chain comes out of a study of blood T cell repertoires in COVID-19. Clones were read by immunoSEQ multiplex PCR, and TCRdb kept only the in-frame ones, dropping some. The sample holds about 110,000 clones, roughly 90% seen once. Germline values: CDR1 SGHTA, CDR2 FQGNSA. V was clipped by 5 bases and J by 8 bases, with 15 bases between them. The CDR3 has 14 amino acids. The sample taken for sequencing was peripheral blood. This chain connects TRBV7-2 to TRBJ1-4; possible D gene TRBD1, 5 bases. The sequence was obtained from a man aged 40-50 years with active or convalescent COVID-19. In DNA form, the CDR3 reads TGTGCCAGCAGCCGGCAGGGAGCGGGGGAAAAACTGTTTTTT. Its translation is CASSRQGAGEKLFF.